The rows below give T cell receptor beta chains drawn from one sample of a study of blood T cell repertoires in COVID-19. The method was immunoSEQ multiplex PCR; TCRdb's version includes in-frame clones alone and lacks a portion of them. The sample records fewer than 500,000 clones, roughly nine tenths being singletons. Sequences were obtained from PBMCs or T cells enriched from blood (not recorded which). All receptors derive from a woman aged 18-30 years who had recovered from COVID-19. Each CDR3 is given with its conserved first and last residue. D genes are given only for firm matches. Only some rows state a clone size, as once, few, many or a class for expanded clones.

clone_size,d_call,j_call,v_call,cdr3_nt,cdr3_aa
NA,NA,TRBJ2-5,TRBV4-1,TGCGCCAGTCGGGGGATTCAAGAGACCCAGTACTTC,CASRGIQETQYF
NA,TRBD1,TRBJ1-2,TRBV2,TGTGCCAGCAGTTTTTCGCAGGGGGCGCAGGATGGCTACACCTTC,CASSFSQGAQDGYTF
NA,NA,TRBJ1-2,TRBV3-1/TRBV3-2,TGTGCCAGCAGCCCTCGGACTTTGGCTAACTATGGCTACACCTTC,CASSPRTLANYGYTF
few,NA,TRBJ2-3,TRBV29-1,TGCAGCGTCCTTTTAGATACGCAGTATTTT,CSVLLDTQYF
NA,TRBD1,TRBJ2-7,TRBV18,TGTGCCAGCTCACCGACACCCCCCGGACAGGGGTGGCACGAGCAGTACTTC,CASSPTPPGQGWHEQYF
NA,NA,TRBJ2-7,TRBV4-1,TGCGCCAGCAGCCAAGAGGCAGTCTCCGGGAACTACGAGCAGTACTTC,CASSQEAVSGNYEQYF
NA,NA,TRBJ1-1,TRBV29-1,TGCAGCGCCCTTGAACCGGGGGCTGAAGCTTTCTTT,CSALEPGAEAFF
NA,NA,TRBJ2-3,TRBV19,TGTGCCAGTAGTATAAGGGGGGGAGAGGGCGATACGCAGTATTTT,CASSIRGGEGDTQYF
NA,NA,TRBJ1-6,TRBV5-6,TGTGCCAGCAGCCTGGGGGGCAGGGCTGGGAATTCACCCCTCCACTTT,CASSLGGRAGNSPLHF
NA,NA,TRBJ1-1,TRBV7-9,TGTGCCAGCAACCCCCGACAGACACATAGCATAGCTTTCTTT,CASNPRQTHSIAFF
NA,NA,TRBJ1-1,TRBV21-1,TGTGCCAGCAGCCCGAACTGGACAGGGCTCGCTGAAGCTTTCTTT,CASSPNWTGLAEAFF
NA,NA,TRBJ1-4,TRBV7-2,TGTGCCAGCAGCCAGGCGGGGGGGTATGAAAAACTGTTTTTT,CASSQAGGYEKLFF
NA,NA,TRBJ2-7,TRBV7-2,TGTGCCAGCAGCTTAGCAAGAGCCTACGAGCAGTACTTC,CASSLARAYEQYF
NA,NA,TRBJ2-3,TRBV30,TGTGCCTGGGGCCCTGTTACAGATACGCAGTATTTT,CAWGPVTDTQYF
many,TRBD2,TRBJ2-2,TRBV2,TGTGCCAGCAGTCGGACTAGTTACGGCGGGGAGCTGTTTTTT,CASSRTSYGGELFF
NA,NA,TRBJ1-3,TRBV14,TGTGCCAGCAGCCAAGGATGGGGGCGAAACACCATATATTTT,CASSQGWGRNTIYF
NA,TRBD1,TRBJ2-1,TRBV5-4,TGTGCCAGCAGCGGGACAGGGTATGAGCAGTTCTTC,CASSGTGYEQFF
NA,NA,TRBJ2-3,TRBV4-1,TGCGCCAGCAGCCAAGTAAAAGGGGGGGGCGTGGATACGCAGTATTTT,CASSQVKGGGVDTQYF
NA,NA,TRBJ2-7,TRBV4-1,TGCGCCAGCAGCCGACAAACAGGGGGGGTCCTCGAGCAGTACTTC,CASSRQTGGVLEQYF
NA,NA,TRBJ1-3,TRBV28,TGTGCCAGCAGGCGCACAGGTTCAGGGAACACCATATATTTT,CASRRTGSGNTIYF
NA,TRBD1,TRBJ1-6,TRBV28,TGTGCCGGGAGACAGGGGGCTAGGTCACCCCTCCACTTT,CAGRQGARSPLHF
few,NA,TRBJ1-1,TRBV7-2,TGTGCCAGCAGCTTAATCCGGGGGGGCACTGAAGCTTTCTTT,CASSLIRGGTEAFF
NA,NA,TRBJ1-1,TRBV19,TGTGCCAGTATCAACAGGGAGAGCACTGAAGCTTTCTTT,CASINRESTEAFF
NA,TRBD1,TRBJ2-3,TRBV9,TGTGCCAGCAGCCTCGAGGGGACAGGGGACGATACGCAGTATTTT,CASSLEGTGDDTQYF
NA,TRBD2,TRBJ2-3,TRBV18,TGTGCCAGCTCAGAAGGACTAGCGGGGTCTGGAGATACGCAGTATTTT,CASSEGLAGSGDTQYF
NA,NA,TRBJ2-3,TRBV7-9,TGTGCCAGCAGCTTAGCCCTAATGGCAGATACGCAGTATTTT,CASSLALMADTQYF
NA,TRBD1,TRBJ2-2,TRBV27,TGTGCCAGCAACCTACAGGGGGTAACCGGGGAGCTGTTTTTT,CASNLQGVTGELFF
once,TRBD2,TRBJ2-1,TRBV12-3/TRBV12-4,TGTGCCAGCAGTTTAGGGACTAGCAATGAGCAGTTCTTC,CASSLGTSNEQFF
NA,NA,TRBJ2-5,TRBV1,TGCACCAGCAGCACCCAGCGGGGACCCCAAGAGACCCAGTACTTC,CTSSTQRGPQETQYF
NA,TRBD2,TRBJ2-2,TRBV5-4,TGTGCCAGCAGCGCCCAAAGCGGGGGGGAGGCCGGGGAGCTGTTTTTT,CASSAQSGGEAGELFF
NA,NA,TRBJ1-6,TRBV5-1,TGCGCCAGCAGCTTGGCCGTCAGCTCCTATAATTCACCCCTCCACTTT,CASSLAVSSYNSPLHF
NA,NA,TRBJ1-4,TRBV6-5,TGTGCCAGCAGTTCCGACAGGTCAACTAATGAAAAACTGTTTTTT,CASSSDRSTNEKLFF
NA,TRBD1,TRBJ1-1,TRBV7-2,TGTGCCAGCAGCTTAGGGCAGGGGGTGAGCACTGAAGCTTTCTTT,CASSLGQGVSTEAFF
once,NA,TRBJ2-3,TRBV3-1/TRBV3-2,TGTGCCAGCAGCCAAGATCTGGCTAGCGGCACAGATACGCAGTATTTT,CASSQDLASGTDTQYF
NA,TRBD2,TRBJ2-7,TRBV19,TGTGCCAGTAGTATAACGGGGGGGAACTACGAGCAGTACTTC,CASSITGGNYEQYF
NA,TRBD1,TRBJ2-3,TRBV5-1,TGCGCCAGCAGCTTAACAGGGGGTGTGGGAGATACGCAGTATTTT,CASSLTGGVGDTQYF
NA,TRBD1,TRBJ1-6,TRBV5-1,TGCGCCAGCAGCCGCGACGCCGGGACAGTAGGGATAAACTCACCCCTCCACTTT,CASSRDAGTVGINSPLHF
NA,NA,TRBJ1-1,TRBV9,TGTGCCAGCAGCGTAGGAACAGACACTGAAGCTTTCTTT,CASSVGTDTEAFF
NA,NA,TRBJ1-5,TRBV28,TGTGCCAGCAGTTCCACCCAGCCGGGTCAGCCCCAGCATTTT,CASSSTQPGQPQHF
NA,TRBD1,TRBJ1-6,TRBV27,TGTGCCAGCAGTTTCGCCGGGACAGTTGGATCACCCCTCCACTTT,CASSFAGTVGSPLHF
few,NA,TRBJ2-7,TRBV30,TGTGCCTGGAGTGCCGTAGACGAGCAGTACTTC,CAWSAVDEQYF
NA,NA,TRBJ1-1,TRBV7-9,TGTGCCAGCACCCTATCGGCGGGAGGCACTGAAGCTTTCTTT,CASTLSAGGTEAFF
NA,TRBD1,TRBJ1-3,TRBV7-6,TGTGCCAGCAGCGACCAGGGGGACTCTGGAAACACCATATATTTT,CASSDQGDSGNTIYF
NA,TRBD1,TRBJ1-4,TRBV5-1,TGCGCCAGCAGCACCGGGACAGCTTCCGAAAAACTGTTTTTT,CASSTGTASEKLFF
NA,NA,TRBJ1-5,TRBV7-2,TGTGCCAGCAGCCCTGTTGATCAGCCCCAGCATTTT,CASSPVDQPQHF
NA,TRBD1,TRBJ2-3,TRBV19,TGTGCCAGTAGTAATCGGGGACAGGGGAGCACAGATACGCAGTATTTT,CASSNRGQGSTDTQYF
NA,NA,TRBJ1-6,TRBV5-1,TGCGCCAGCAGCTTGTTAAGTAGCTCCTATAATTCACCCCTCCACTTT,CASSLLSSSYNSPLHF
NA,NA,TRBJ1-1,TRBV3-1/TRBV3-2,TGTGCCAGCAGCCTCAGGGAATGGAACACTGAAGCTTTCTTT,CASSLREWNTEAFF
NA,TRBD1,TRBJ1-1,TRBV13,TGTGCCAGCAGCTTAGGCGAGGGGGCCTCGAACACTGAAGCTTTCTTT,CASSLGEGASNTEAFF
few,NA,TRBJ1-3,TRBV2,TGTGCCAGCCGGGGGGGCCTCTCTGGAAACACCATATATTTT,CASRGGLSGNTIYF
NA,NA,TRBJ1-4,TRBV7-8,TGTGCCAGCAGCTCGGGGGGGAGTAATGAAAAACTGTTTTTT,CASSSGGSNEKLFF
NA,TRBD1,TRBJ1-5,TRBV30,TGTGCCTGGAGTAGCCACCGGGACAGGATTTATAGCAATCAGCCCCAGCATTTT,CAWSSHRDRIYSNQPQHF
NA,TRBD1,TRBJ2-1,TRBV20-1,TGCAGTGCTAGTAGTACAGGGGTCTACGATGAGCAGTTCTTC,CSASSTGVYDEQFF
NA,NA,TRBJ1-1,TRBV4-2,TGTGCCAGCAGCCAAGGGAGGGGTGCTTTCTTT,CASSQGRGAFF
NA,NA,TRBJ1-1,TRBV4-1,TGCGCCAGCAGCCAACTCGACATGGGGCTAACGAGGACTGAAGCTTTCTTT,CASSQLDMGLTRTEAFF
NA,NA,TRBJ2-7,TRBV5-6,TGTGCCAGCAGCTTGGCGGGGGTCGGCTACGAGCAGTACTTC,CASSLAGVGYEQYF
NA,TRBD1,TRBJ1-2,TRBV5-1,TGCGCCAGCAGCCTCGAACAGGGGGCGGATGGCTACACCTTC,CASSLEQGADGYTF